Sequencing of this T cell receptor beta chain was carried out in a study of T cells in Graves' hyperthyroidism and ophthalmopathy. Notes on the study in general: Most clonotypes that expanded in the thyroid above 0.001 also showed up in blood.

Amplification of TCR beta CDR3 regions used RNA as the template. RT-PCR in the first round (using the HTBI primer set) targeted the TCR CDR3. TCRdb fed the multiplex PCR reads into MiXCR, producing one record per CDR3 protein. The table lists hundreds of thousands of distinct CDR3 sequences, just over 45% of them singletons. To note about this clonotype: The antigen remains undetermined.

CDR3 length: 15 residues. The germline gives CDR1 SGHRS, CDR2 YFSETQ. Germline trimming cut 4 bases from V and 4 bases from J; bases unmatched to any gene: 11. This chain uses TRBV5-1 with TRBJ2-7; 7 bases map to TRBD1. This sequence originates from a woman aged 18-29 years with Graves' hyperthyroidism. Sequencing was carried out using peripheral blood or thyroid tissue (not recorded which). The CDR3 DNA is TGCGCCAGCAGCCAAGATTGGTCAGGGGGATACGAGCAGTACTTC. As protein: CASSQDWSGGYEQYF.